What follows describes a single TCR beta chain. The antigen is unknown. Whole blood without T cell sorting served as the source of isolated total RNA. Reanalyzing the 5' RACE reads, TCRdb keeps one entry per CDR3 protein, without DNA. The specimen's table records approximately 140,000 distinct CDR3 sequences. The CDR3 totals 13 residues. Germline V gene data show CDR1 as DFQATT and CDR2 as SNEGSKA (reference sequence). The source of the sample is a study of monozygotic twins with inflammatory bowel disease. Broader study findings: IBD patients exhibited fewer clonotypes shared with other individuals than healthy twins, particularly with disease activity.

V is TRBV20-1 and J is TRBJ1-2. Input material: blood. The receptor was derived from a human donor with ulcerative colitis or Crohn's disease, or a healthy co-twin of an affected twin (not recorded which). The chain's CDR3 is CSAPRAPNYGYTF.